Listed below are T cell receptor beta chains from one sample, sequenced in a study of blood T cell repertoires in COVID-19. Produced via immunoSEQ multiplex PCR; TCRdb's table is partial and in-frame only. Here the sample spans more than 150,000 clones, approximately 84% being singletons. Sequencing was done on a sample of peripheral blood. These TCRs come from a man younger than 35 with active or convalescent COVID-19. Each CDR3 is given with its conserved first and last residue. Each record gives: J gene, D gene, V gene, clone size, CDR3 DNA, CDR3 protein. A D gene is named only where the DNA matches it firmly. Only part of the rows carry a size: once, few, many, or a class if the clone is expanded.

J gene: TRBJ1-6; D gene: -; V gene: TRBV7-2; clone size: -; CDR3 DNA: TGTGCCAGCAGCTTAATGATAGTTCTTGCTCGGTCACCCCTCCACTTT; CDR3 protein: CASSLMIVLARSPLHF
J gene: TRBJ2-7; D gene: TRBD1; V gene: TRBV18; clone size: -; CDR3 DNA: TGTGCCAGCTCACTTCGGACAGGGAATTCCTACGAGCAGTACTTC; CDR3 protein: CASSLRTGNSYEQYF
J gene: TRBJ1-5; D gene: -; V gene: TRBV18; clone size: -; CDR3 DNA: TGTGCCAGCTCACCATCCGAGGGCTCGATTCAGCCCCAGCATTTT; CDR3 protein: CASSPSEGSIQPQHF
J gene: TRBJ2-3; D gene: -; V gene: TRBV5-1; clone size: few; CDR3 DNA: TGCGCCAGCAGCTTGGATCACAGGGCTTACACAGATACGCAGTATTTT; CDR3 protein: CASSLDHRAYTDTQYF
J gene: TRBJ2-7; D gene: TRBD2; V gene: TRBV6-2/TRBV6-3; clone size: -; CDR3 DNA: TGTGCCAGCAGTTACTCGAGTTGGGCTAGCGGGAGAACTTGGTCGGGGGAGCAGTACTTC; CDR3 protein: CASSYSSWASGRTWSGEQYF
J gene: TRBJ1-1; D gene: TRBD1; V gene: TRBV7-9; clone size: -; CDR3 DNA: TGTGCCAGCAGCCCTACCTTCGACAGGGATTGGGGAATGAACACTGAAGCTTTCTTT; CDR3 protein: CASSPTFDRDWGMNTEAFF
J gene: TRBJ2-7; D gene: TRBD1; V gene: TRBV6-6; clone size: -; CDR3 DNA: TGTGCCAGCAGCCCCCCCAAACAGGGGCTCTACGAGCAGTACTTC; CDR3 protein: CASSPPKQGLYEQYF
J gene: TRBJ1-4; D gene: -; V gene: TRBV2; clone size: -; CDR3 DNA: TGTGCCAGCAGTGTTTCGGGGGGCGCGACTAATGAAAAACTGTTTTTT; CDR3 protein: CASSVSGGATNEKLFF
J gene: TRBJ2-2; D gene: TRBD1; V gene: TRBV5-1; clone size: -; CDR3 DNA: TGCGCCAGCAGCCGGGACAGGGGCGCTACCGGGGAGCTGTTTTTT; CDR3 protein: CASSRDRGATGELFF
J gene: TRBJ2-1; D gene: TRBD2; V gene: TRBV19; clone size: -; CDR3 DNA: TGTGCCAGTAGCCAGCGGGAATGGTACAATGAGCAGTTCTTC; CDR3 protein: CASSQREWYNEQFF
J gene: TRBJ2-5; D gene: TRBD1; V gene: TRBV5-1; clone size: -; CDR3 DNA: TGCGCCAGCAGCTTAAGCCCAGGGGGAGTGACAGAGACCCAGTACTTC; CDR3 protein: CASSLSPGGVTETQYF
J gene: TRBJ1-4; D gene: -; V gene: TRBV19; clone size: few; CDR3 DNA: TGTGCCAGTAGTATAGTCTCGGGGAGTTTTGGTGAAAAACTGTTTTTT; CDR3 protein: CASSIVSGSFGEKLFF
J gene: TRBJ1-5; D gene: -; V gene: TRBV19; clone size: -; CDR3 DNA: TGTGCCAGTGGAGTGAGAAGGAGCGGCAATCAGCCCCAGCATTTT; CDR3 protein: CASGVRRSGNQPQHF
J gene: TRBJ2-5; D gene: TRBD2; V gene: TRBV6-2/TRBV6-3; clone size: -; CDR3 DNA: TGTGCCAGCAGCCCGATGGGACTAGGTCAAGAGACCCAGTACTTC; CDR3 protein: CASSPMGLGQETQYF
J gene: TRBJ1-2; D gene: -; V gene: TRBV11-2; clone size: -; CDR3 DNA: TGTGCCAGCAGCTTGGACAGCCCTAACTATGGCTACACCTTC; CDR3 protein: CASSLDSPNYGYTF
J gene: TRBJ1-6; D gene: -; V gene: TRBV7-3; clone size: -; CDR3 DNA: TGTGCCAGCAGCTCGACAACCTATTCACCCCTCCACTTT; CDR3 protein: CASSSTTYSPLHF
J gene: TRBJ1-6; D gene: TRBD1; V gene: TRBV6-1; clone size: -; CDR3 DNA: TGTGCCAGCAGTGAAATTGACAGGGGCAATTCACCCCTCCACTTT; CDR3 protein: CASSEIDRGNSPLHF
J gene: TRBJ1-1; D gene: -; V gene: TRBV24-1; clone size: -; CDR3 DNA: TGTGCCACCAGTGATTCGGGGGTATCAGCTTTCTTT; CDR3 protein: CATSDSGVSAFF
J gene: TRBJ1-2; D gene: -; V gene: TRBV18; clone size: many; CDR3 DNA: TGTGCCAGCTCATTCTCGCAGGATAACTATGGCTACACCTTC; CDR3 protein: CASSFSQDNYGYTF
J gene: TRBJ1-6; D gene: TRBD1; V gene: TRBV7-9; clone size: -; CDR3 DNA: TGTGCCAGCAGTAGACAGGGGGCGGACAATTCACCCCTCCACTTT; CDR3 protein: CASSRQGADNSPLHF
J gene: TRBJ1-6; D gene: -; V gene: TRBV2; clone size: few; CDR3 DNA: TGTGCCAGCAGTGAAGCGCGGGGGAGAGGGTATAATTCACCCCTCCACTTT; CDR3 protein: CASSEARGRGYNSPLHF
J gene: TRBJ2-1; D gene: TRBD2; V gene: TRBV7-3; clone size: once; CDR3 DNA: TGTGCCAGCAGCTTAGGGCCTCTAGCGGGATTGATCAATGAGCAGTTCTTC; CDR3 protein: CASSLGPLAGLINEQFF
J gene: TRBJ2-1; D gene: -; V gene: TRBV6-1; clone size: -; CDR3 DNA: TGTGCCAGCAGTGAAGCTAGCGGCTCCTACAATGAGCAGTTCTTC; CDR3 protein: CASSEASGSYNEQFF
J gene: TRBJ2-7; D gene: -; V gene: TRBV4-3; clone size: -; CDR3 DNA: TGCGCCAGCAGCCAAGGTAGACTACCGTACGAGCAGTACTTC; CDR3 protein: CASSQGRLPYEQYF